Listed here are 19 T cell receptor beta chains from one sample, sequenced in a study of identical twins. Via MiXCR, TCRdb re-called the 5' RACE reads, giving one row per CDR3 protein. Among 200,000 or so distinct CDR3 sequences listed, less than 20% were seen once. These sequences were also reported in another study, on T cells expressing NK-cell markers.

Sequencing input: CD8+ T cells sorted from blood. These receptor sequences come from a woman between 18 and 29 years old in good health.

The chain has TRBV13 and TRBJ1-2; D is ambiguous. Deletions cut 5 bases from V and 8 bases from J, with 12 bases between. CDR1 PRHDT and CDR2 FYEKMQ come from the germline V gene (reference sequence). The CDR3 runs to 12 residues. The CDR3 loop reads CASSDPRGGYTF. The CDR3 DNA reads TGTGCCAGCAGCGACCCCCGTGGGGGCTACACCTTC.

This clonotype was seen more than once but under ten times. The J gene is TRBJ2-1, the V gene TRBV20-1; D unclear. Trimming shortened V by 2 bases and J by 5 bases, and 19 bases separated the two germline ends. In germline, CDR1 is DFQATT, CDR2 SNEGSKA (reference sequence). This CDR3 region has 16 residues. The chain's CDR3 is CSARSLFMTTNNEQFF. The CDR3 bases are TGCAGTGCTAGATCCTTATTTATGACCACTAACAATGAGCAGTTCTTC.

The chain employs TRBV7-9 and TRBJ2-7; 10 bases fit TRBD2. Germline assignment: CDR1 SEHNR and CDR2 FQNEAQ (reference sequence). CDR3 size: 15 residues. V shed 6 bases and J 7 bases; nucleotides not matched to a gene: 12. The CDR3 loop is CASSLNLAGVPEQYF. The CDR3 coding sequence is TGTGCCAGCAGTCTTAACCTAGCGGGGGTACCGGAGCAGTACTTC. Full variable domain (remainder filled in from reference TRBV7-9 and TRBJ2-7): DTGVSQNPRHKITKRGQNVTFRCDPISEHNRLYWYRQTLGQGPEFLTYFQNEAQLEKSRLLSDRFSAERPKGSFSTLEIQRTEQGDSAMYLCASSLNLAGVPEQYFGPGTRLTVT.

The chain links TRBV7-9 to TRBJ1-1; 9 bases line up with TRBD1. Germline V CDR1 and CDR2: SEHNR, FQNEAQ (reference sequence). V lost 2 bases and J lost 4; bases outside the gene matches: 11. This CDR3 contains 17 residues. CDR3 in amino acids: CASSLTGGGSFGTEAFF. The CDR3 nucleotides are TGTGCCAGCAGCTTAACAGGGGGCGGTTCTTTCGGCACTGAAGCTTTCTTT.

This clonotype has only a few counts. The V gene is TRBV6-5, the J gene TRBJ2-7; 7 bases align to TRBD2. CDR3 length: 16 residues. CDR1 and CDR2 from the germline V gene are MNHEY and SVGAGI. V was pared by 0 bases and J by 1 base, with 6 bases of the junction left unmatched. Here the CDR3 reads CASSYSGGVSSYEQYF. CDR3 nucleotide sequence: TGTGCCAGCAGTTACTCGGGAGGGGTCTCGTCCTACGAGCAGTACTTC.

This clonotype showed up just a few times. V is TRBV3-1 and J is TRBJ2-1; a possible D gene is TRBD1 (6 bases). The CDR3 has 14 amino acids. Germline loops: CDR1 LGHDT, CDR2 YNNKEL (reference sequence). Between the trimmed V and J ends, which lost 5 bases and 5 bases, there was a span of 13 bases. The CDR3 coding sequence is TGTGCCAGCAGCTTAGGGACAACTCACAATGAGCAGTTCTTC. This gives the protein CASSLGTTHNEQFF.

CDR3 DNA sequence: TGCAGCGCCAAAGTCGGGGGAGGGGACTACGAGCAGTACTTC. Amino acid sequence: CSAKVGGGDYEQYF. The rearrangement joins TRBV29-1 to TRBJ2-7; 7 bases are a match to TRBD2. Germline assignment: CDR1 SQVTM and CDR2 ANQGSEA. This CDR3 is 14 amino acids long. J lost 3 bases, V lost 7 bases, and 12 bases had no gene match.

This clonotype was seen more than once but under ten times. V gene TRBV7-2 combines with J gene TRBJ2-7; tentatively, D is TRBD2 (5 bases). CDR3 length: 14 amino acids. Germline V lookup: CDR1 SGHTA, CDR2 FQGNSA. V was clipped by 5 bases and J by 2 bases, with 13 bases between them. The CDR3 coding sequence is TGTGCCAGCAGCACGGACTGGTTTACCTACGAGCAGTACTTC. Translation: CASSTDWFTYEQYF.

The CDR3 loop reads CASSLARSGDEQYF. The CDR3 DNA reads TGTGCCAGCAGTTTAGCTCGGAGCGGGGACGAGCAGTACTTC. The chain couples TRBV27 to TRBJ2-7, with 7 bases identical to TRBD2. Losses at the gene ends were 2 bases for V and 5 bases for J; bases not matched to a gene: 6. The CDR3 totals 14 residues. Germline CDR1 MNHEY, CDR2 SMNVEV (reference sequence).

This chain links TRBV7-7 with TRBJ2-2; 8 bases agree with TRBD2. The CDR3 covers 16 residues. Trimming took 3 bases from V and 6 from J; bases not matched to a gene: 9. The germline CDR1 and CDR2 sequences are SSHAT and FNYEAQ (reference sequence). CDR3 in DNA: TGTGCCAGCAGCTTGTCGAGCGGGAGTAGGGCCGGGGAGCTGTTTTTT. Its protein is CASSLSSGSRAGELFF.

The rearrangement joins TRBV7-9 to TRBJ2-7; D may be TRBD1 (7 bases). This CDR3 is 15 amino acids long. Germline V gene data show CDR1 as SEHNR and CDR2 as FQNEAQ (reference sequence). Trimming cost V 5 bases and J 2 bases, with 16 bases left between them. CDR3 DNA sequence: TGTGCCAGCAGCCCCCGGACAGGACTAACCTACGAGCAGTACTTC. Amino acids: CASSPRTGLTYEQYF.

Only a few counts were recorded for this clonotype. CDR3 protein: CSASSGMGTQYF. The CDR3, as DNA: TGCAGTGCTAGCTCCGGGATGGGGACCCAGTACTTC. This rearrangement joins TRBV20-1 to TRBJ2-5; possibly TRBD2 for D (5 bases). Germline V gives CDR1 DFQATT, CDR2 SNEGSKA (reference sequence). Trimming left V 3 bases short and J 7 bases short, with 12 bases between. The CDR3 contains 12 residues.

The sample holds a few counts of this clonotype. This chain uses TRBV10-2 with TRBJ2-3; D possibly corresponds to TRBD1 (6 bases). The CDR3 consists of 14 residues. Germline values: CDR1 WSHSY, CDR2 SAAADI. The V gene lost 1 base and the J gene lost 6 bases, with 11 bases spanning the gap. CDR3 DNA sequence: TGCGCCAGCAGTGAGTTTCAGGGGAAGGATACGCAGTATTTT. It encodes CASSEFQGKDTQYF.

This clonotype was counted only a few times. This chain connects TRBV20-1 to TRBJ2-7; weak D call: TRBD2 (5 bases). Germline lookup yields CDR1 DFQATT and CDR2 SNEGSKA (reference sequence). V shed 3 bases and J shed 3 bases, with 12 bases lying between them. There are 13 residues in the CDR3. This CDR3 is CSARGGPLYEQYF. The DNA for the CDR3 is TGCAGTGCTAGGGGCGGGCCGCTCTACGAGCAGTACTTC.

This clonotype has a count of ten or more. The chain has TRBV6-4 and TRBJ2-5; D may be TRBD2 (6 bases). The CDR3 contains 13 residues. The V gene's germline CDR1 is MRHNA and CDR2 SNTAGT. V was trimmed by 5 bases and J by 2 bases, leaving 9 bases between them. CDR3 residues: CASSREPQETQYF. In nucleotides, the CDR3 is TGTGCCAGCAGTCGGGAGCCTCAAGAGACCCAGTACTTC.

This clonotype was recorded a few times. The chain couples TRBV6-5 to TRBJ1-1; D perhaps matches TRBD1 (5 bases). Trimming pared 4 bases from V and 1 base from J, leaving 10 bases between. CDR3 length: 14 amino acids. Germline V gene lookup returns CDR1 MNHEY and CDR2 SVGAGI. The CDR3 sequence: CASSLQGANTEAFF. In DNA form, the CDR3 reads TGTGCCAGCAGTTTGCAGGGTGCGAACACTGAAGCTTTCTTT.

V is TRBV20-1 and J is TRBJ2-7, with D tentatively TRBD2 (6 bases). The length of the CDR3 is 14 residues. CDR1 is DFQATT, CDR2 SNEGSKA, per germline (reference sequence). Trimming took 5 bases from V and 1 from J, leaving 15 bases between them. CDR3 loop: CSAPGLVDSYEQYF. The CDR3, as DNA: TGCAGTGCTCCGGGACTTGTGGATTCCTACGAGCAGTACTTC.

This clonotype has ten or more counts. The chain couples TRBV15 to TRBJ2-3; 8 positions match TRBD1. The germline CDR1 and CDR2 sequences are LNHNV and YYDKDF (reference sequence). The V segment lost 7 bases and the J segment 5 bases; nucleotides outside the gene matches: 5. This CDR3 is 13 amino acids long. CDR3 amino acids: CATTTGGGDTQYF. CDR3 nucleotides: TGTGCCACCACCACAGGGGGTGGAGATACGCAGTATTTT.

This clonotype has ten or more counts. This rearrangement joins TRBV3-1 to TRBJ2-3; a weak D match, TRBD2 (6 bases). The CDR3 sequence is 16 residues long. Trimming cost V 2 bases and J 1 base, with 13 bases left between them. The germline gives CDR1 LGHDT, CDR2 YNNKEL (reference sequence). The CDR3 coding sequence is TGTGCCAGCAGCCAAAATAGGCGGGGTCGCACAGATACGCAGTATTTT. It encodes CASSQNRRGRTDTQYF.